This TCR beta chain appears in the sequencing data of a study of a mutant IDH1 vaccine in newly diagnosed glioma. The length of the CDR3 is 21 residues. Stated time point: week 47, end of study. Topical imiquimod accompanied each vaccine dose, which consisted of 300 ug of mutant IDH1 20-mer peptide. Study-wide results and caveats: It seemed that pseudoprogression was not linked to changes in the top peripheral T cell clonotypes.

As for this clone: The antigen remains unidentified.

Data came from immunoSEQ multiplex PCR; TCRdb stores just in-frame clones and leaves some out. The sample lists roughly 32,000 clones, about 87% occurring once. The receptor comes from a woman aged 30 to 39 with glioma. This chain joins TRBV21-1 and TRBJ2-7; the table calls TRBD1, which could not be checked here. TRBV21-1 is labeled a pseudogene. The source was PBMCs, collected from a glioma patient whose treatment included an IDH1 peptide vaccine. The CDR3 sequence is CASSKDELRDRPKRHSYEQYF. In DNA, the CDR3 is TGTGCCAGCAGCAAAGACGAACTCCGGGACAGACCAAAGCGCCATTCCTACGAGCAGTACTTC.